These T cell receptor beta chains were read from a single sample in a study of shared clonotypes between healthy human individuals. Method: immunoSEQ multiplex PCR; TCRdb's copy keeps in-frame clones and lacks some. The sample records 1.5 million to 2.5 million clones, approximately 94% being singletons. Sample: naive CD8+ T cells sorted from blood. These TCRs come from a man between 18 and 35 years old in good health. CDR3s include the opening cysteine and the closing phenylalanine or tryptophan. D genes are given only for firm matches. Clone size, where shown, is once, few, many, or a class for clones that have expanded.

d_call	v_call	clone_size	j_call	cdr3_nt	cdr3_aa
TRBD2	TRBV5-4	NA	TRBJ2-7	TGTGCCAGCAGCTTGAACCCTGGGACTAGCGGCACCTACGAGCAGTACTTC	CASSLNPGTSGTYEQYF
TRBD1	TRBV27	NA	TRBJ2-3	TGTGCCAGCAACAGGGGAGGCACAGATACGCAGTATTTT	CASNRGGTDTQYF
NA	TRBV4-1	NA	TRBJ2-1	TGCGCCAGCAGCCAAGTTGGCCGGGAGGAGCAGTTCTTC	CASSQVGREEQFF
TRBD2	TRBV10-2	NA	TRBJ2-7	TGCGCCAGCAGCGGGGGGGGGTCCTACGAGCAGTACTTC	CASSGGGSYEQYF
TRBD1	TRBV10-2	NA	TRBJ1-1	TGCGCCAGCAGTGAGGGACAGGCGATACTGAACACTGAAGCTTTCTTT	CASSEGQAILNTEAFF
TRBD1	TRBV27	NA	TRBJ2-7	TGTGCCAGCAGTTTAGGCGTTCCGGGACAGGGTTATGAGCAGTACTTC	CASSLGVPGQGYEQYF
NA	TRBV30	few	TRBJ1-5	TGTGCCTGGATCCTACATTATCAGCCCCAGCATTTT	CAWILHYQPQHF
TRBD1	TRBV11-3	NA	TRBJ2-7	TGTGCCAGCAGCTGGAGACAGGGTGTCTACGAGCAGTACTTC	CASSWRQGVYEQYF
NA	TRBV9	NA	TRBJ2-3	TGTGCCAGCAGCGTAGGCATAGATACGCAGTATTTT	CASSVGIDTQYF
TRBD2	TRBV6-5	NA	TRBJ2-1	TGTGCCAGCAGTTACACGGGAGGGCCGTTGGATGAGCAGTTCTTC	CASSYTGGPLDEQFF
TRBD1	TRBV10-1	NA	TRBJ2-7	TGCGCCAGCTCAATCGACAGGGGATGGAGCGAGCAGTACTTC	CASSIDRGWSEQYF
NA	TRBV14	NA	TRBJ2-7	TGTGCCAGCAGCCAAGATCGAGGGTTCGGCTACGAGCAGTACTTC	CASSQDRGFGYEQYF
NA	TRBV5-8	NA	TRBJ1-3	TGTGCCAGCAGCATCGTGCAGGCACCAAGCACCATATATTTT	CASSIVQAPSTIYF
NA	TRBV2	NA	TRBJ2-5	TGTGCCAGCAGTGTTCTGCCGGGGCTCCAAGAGACCCAGTACTTC	CASSVLPGLQETQYF
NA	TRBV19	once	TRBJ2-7	TGTGCCAGTAGTATAGACAGGTTCAGCGAGCAGTACTTC	CASSIDRFSEQYF
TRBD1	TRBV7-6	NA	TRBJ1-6	TGTGCCAGCAGCTTAGAACGTACAGGGGCGAATTCACCCCTCCACTTT	CASSLERTGANSPLHF
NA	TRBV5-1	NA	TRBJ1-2	TGCGCCAGCCGCCCTGGGGGGGAAAACTATGGCTACACCTTC	CASRPGGENYGYTF
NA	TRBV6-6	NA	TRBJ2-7	TGTGCCAGCAGTCTTGTCTCCTTCGGCGACGAGCAGTACTTC	CASSLVSFGDEQYF
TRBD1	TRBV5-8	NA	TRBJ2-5	TGTGCCAGCAGCTTGGATCTACAGGGGGCGCTAACTGAAGAGACCCAGTACTTC	CASSLDLQGALTEETQYF
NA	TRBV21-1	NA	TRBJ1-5	NA	CASSKVGQGIYQPQHF
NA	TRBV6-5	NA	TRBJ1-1	TGTGCCAGCAGTTACCAGGCCGTACACACTGAAGCTTTCTTT	CASSYQAVHTEAFF
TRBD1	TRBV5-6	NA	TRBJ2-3	TGTGCCAGCAGCTCATTCCACCTACGACAGGGTTTTCCCACAGATACGCAGTATTTT	CASSSFHLRQGFPTDTQYF
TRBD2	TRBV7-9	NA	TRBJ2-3	TGTGCCAGCAGCCCGACTAGCGGGGAGGGCACAGATACGCAGTATTTT	CASSPTSGEGTDTQYF
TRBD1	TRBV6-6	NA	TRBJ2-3	TGTGCCAGCAGTTGGGACAGGGGGCTTAAAGATACGCAGTATTTT	CASSWDRGLKDTQYF
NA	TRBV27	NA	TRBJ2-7	TGTGCCAGCAGTTCGTACAAGGCCCGCTACGAGCAGTACTTC	CASSSYKARYEQYF
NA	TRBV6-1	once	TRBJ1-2	TGTGCCAGCAGTGAGAGGGCGGGGTCCGGCTACACCTTC	CASSERAGSGYTF
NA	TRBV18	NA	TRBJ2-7	TGTGCCAGCTCAGCCGGGAAAGGGGGTTTCTACGAGCAGTACTTC	CASSAGKGGFYEQYF
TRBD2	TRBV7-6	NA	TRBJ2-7	TGTGCCAGCAGCTTGGGGACTAGCGGGACCTTCTACGAGCAGTACTTC	CASSLGTSGTFYEQYF
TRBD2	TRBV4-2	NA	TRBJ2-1	TGTGCCAGCAGCCAAGATCTAGTAGCGGGGGGGCTATCTAATGAGCAGTTCTTC	CASSQDLVAGGLSNEQFF
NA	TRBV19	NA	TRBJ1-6	TGTGCCAGTAGTATGTGGCAGGGGAATTCACCCCTCCACTTT	CASSMWQGNSPLHF
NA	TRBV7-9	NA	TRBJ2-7	TGTGCCAGCAGCTTAATGGGCGAGCAGTACTTC	CASSLMGEQYF
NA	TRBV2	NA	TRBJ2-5	TGTGCCAGCTTGGGGAGGAACGAGACCCAGTACTTC	CASLGRNETQYF
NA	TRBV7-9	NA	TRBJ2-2	TGTGCCAGCAGCTTATGGGGCCCTAGTGGGACCGGGGAGCTGTTTTTT	CASSLWGPSGTGELFF
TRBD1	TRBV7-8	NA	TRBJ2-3	TGTGCCAGCAAAAGGACAGGGCCCACAGATACGCAGTATTTT	CASKRTGPTDTQYF
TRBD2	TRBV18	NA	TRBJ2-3	TGTGCCAGCTCACCCGACCTTATTACTAGCGGGGGGAGTCTCACAGATACGCAGTATTTT	CASSPDLITSGGSLTDTQYF
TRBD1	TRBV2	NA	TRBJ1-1	TGTGCCAGCAGTTACGGGACAGGGAACACTGAAGCTTTCTTT	CASSYGTGNTEAFF
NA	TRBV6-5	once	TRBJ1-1	TGTGCCAGCAGTTACGTTGGAGGGGGGTACACTGAAGCTTTCTTT	CASSYVGGGYTEAFF
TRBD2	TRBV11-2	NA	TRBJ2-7	TGTGCCAGCAGCTTAGATAGCGGGGGGCTAGGCGAGCAGTACTTC	CASSLDSGGLGEQYF
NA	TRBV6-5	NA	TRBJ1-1	TGTGCCAGCAGAGAGGGGGAGGGGAACACTGAAGCTTTCTTT	CASREGEGNTEAFF
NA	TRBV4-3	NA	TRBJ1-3	TGCGCCAGCAGCCAAGATCTGATCTCTGGAAACACCATATATTTT	CASSQDLISGNTIYF
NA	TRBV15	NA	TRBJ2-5	TGTGCCAACTTTGCCCGCAGGGGATTTGGCCAAGAGACCCAGTACTTC	CANFARRGFGQETQYF
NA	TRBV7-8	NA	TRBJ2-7	TGTGCCAGCAGCTTCGACAGGTACGAGCAGTACTTC	CASSFDRYEQYF
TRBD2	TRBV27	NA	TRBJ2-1	TGTGCCAGCAATCCTCTAGGTGGACTAGCGGGAGGCCTAATACAGAATGAGCAGTTCTTC	CASNPLGGLAGGLIQNEQFF
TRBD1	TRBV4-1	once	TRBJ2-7	TGCGCCAGCAGCCCAAAAACCGGACAGGGAAACTCCTACGAGCAGTACTTC	CASSPKTGQGNSYEQYF
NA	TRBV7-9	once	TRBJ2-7	TGTGCCAGCAGCTTAGCGCAACAGAAGCAGTACTTC	CASSLAQQKQYF
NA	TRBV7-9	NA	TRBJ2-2	TGTGCCAGCAGGTCGTCTCTCGGGGAGCTGTTTTTT	CASRSSLGELFF
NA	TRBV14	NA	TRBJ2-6	TGTGCCAGTGCACAGGGCGGTGGGGCCAACGTCCTGACTTTC	CASAQGGGANVLTF
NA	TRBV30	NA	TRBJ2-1	TGTGCCTGGAGTGAACAGGCGTCTAACTACAATGAGCAGTTCTTC	CAWSEQASNYNEQFF
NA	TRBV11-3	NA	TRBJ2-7	TGTGCCAGCAGCTCTGGACACCTGCACGGCGAGCAGTACTTC	CASSSGHLHGEQYF
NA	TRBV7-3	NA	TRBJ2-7	TGTGCCAGCAGCTTAGGGGGCGGAAACTCCTACGAGCAGTACTTC	CASSLGGGNSYEQYF
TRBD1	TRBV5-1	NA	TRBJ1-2	TGCGCCAGCAGCTTAGACAGGGCTGGCTACACCTTC	CASSLDRAGYTF
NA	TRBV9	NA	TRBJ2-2	TGTGCCAGCAGCGCCGCAGACGAGAACACCGGGGAGCTGTTTTTT	CASSAADENTGELFF
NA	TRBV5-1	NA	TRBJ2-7	TGCGCCAGCAGCTTGGAGGGTGTGTACCGCGAGCAGTACTTC	CASSLEGVYREQYF
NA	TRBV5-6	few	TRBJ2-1	TGTGCCAGCAGCTTGGGGAGGACAGCCCCGGAAAATGAGCAGTTCTTC	CASSLGRTAPENEQFF
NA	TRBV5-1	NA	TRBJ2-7	TGCGCCAGCAGCTTAGGCAGGGGAGGGTACGAGCAGTACTTC	CASSLGRGGYEQYF
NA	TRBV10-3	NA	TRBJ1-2	TGTGCCATCAGTCAGGACGGGACCTGGGGCTACACCTTC	CAISQDGTWGYTF
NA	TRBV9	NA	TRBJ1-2	TGTGCCAGCAGCGGGGCCCCGGGGGGTTTCAGTGGCTACACCTTC	CASSGAPGGFSGYTF